This paragraph covers one T cell receptor beta chain sequence. The CDR3 runs 15 residues. Germline V gives CDR1 MDHEN, CDR2 SYDVKM. J was trimmed by 4 bases and V by 2 bases; bases with no gene match: 5. This sample is drawn from a study of blood T cell repertoires in COVID-19. Authors' methods: Counts of nucleated cells, estimated from reference gene primer amplification, were obtained. The repertoire was sequenced with immunoSEQ multiplex PCR; TCRdb's copy has only in-frame clones and lacks some. The V and J calls and clone size are taken from that table; D and trimming were inferred from the DNA. The sample contains roughly 91,000 clones, around 80% of which appear only once.

The V and J genes are TRBV28 and TRBJ2-4; 7 bases are shared with TRBD1. Sequencing was carried out using peripheral blood. This TCR was sampled from a woman aged 80 or over with acute or convalescent COVID-19. This CDR3 is CASSLVGQLKNIQYF. In DNA form, the CDR3 reads TGTGCCAGCAGTTTAGTGGGACAGCTAAAAAACATTCAGTACTTC.